This T cell receptor beta chain was observed in a study of beta chain features in type 1 diabetes. Study results and caveats: PCR might show a preference for shorter templates, equally across patients and controls. Diminished insertions and augmented deletions at VDJ junctions characterized type 1 diabetes patients.

A sort by CD45RO/CCR7/CD25/CD127/CD95/CD27 yielded CD4+ naive, central memory, regulatory and stem cell-like memory cells. Trimming removed 4 bases from V and 3 bases from J; junction bases left unmatched: 7. The V gene's germline CDR1 is MGHDK and CDR2 SYGVNS. The CDR3 spans 15 residues. As regards this clone: Its antigen remains unidentified.

The investigators reverse transcribed all of the isolated RNA, so they sequenced expressed TCRB transcripts. TCRdb's copy holds only in-frame clones and misses some; the assay was immunoSEQ multiplex PCR. The data contain around 40,000 clones, around 50% of them singletons. The chain carries TRBV25-1 and TRBJ2-7; 9 bases map to TRBD2. Sequenced: Tregs from blood. This receptor was obtained from a young woman in good health. The CDR3 is CASSALTSGNYEQYF. The CDR3 coding sequence is TGTGCCAGCAGTGCCCTGACTAGCGGTAACTACGAGCAGTACTTC.